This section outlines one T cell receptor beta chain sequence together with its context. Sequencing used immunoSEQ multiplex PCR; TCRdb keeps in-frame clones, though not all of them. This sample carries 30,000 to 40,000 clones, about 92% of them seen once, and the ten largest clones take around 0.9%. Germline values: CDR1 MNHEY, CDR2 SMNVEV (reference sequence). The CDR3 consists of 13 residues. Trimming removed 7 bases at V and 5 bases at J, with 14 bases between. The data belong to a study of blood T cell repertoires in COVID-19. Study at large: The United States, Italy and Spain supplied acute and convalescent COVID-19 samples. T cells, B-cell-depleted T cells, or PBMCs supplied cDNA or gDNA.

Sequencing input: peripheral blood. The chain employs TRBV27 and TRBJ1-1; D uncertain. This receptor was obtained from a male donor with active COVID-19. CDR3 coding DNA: TGTGCCAGCAAACTGGGAGTTGGGACTGAAGCTTTCTTT. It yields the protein CASKLGVGTEAFF.